A selection of T cell receptor beta chains follows, all from one sample in a study of beta chain features in type 1 diabetes. The method was immunoSEQ multiplex PCR; TCRdb's version includes in-frame clones alone and lacks a portion of them. The sample lists 600,000 to 700,000 clones, around 15% seen once, with 0.022% in the top ten. Input material: naive CD4+ T cells from blood. The source of these receptors is a man between 18 and 35 years old with type 1 diabetes. Each CDR3 is given with its conserved first and last residue. D genes are given only for firm matches. The listing skips clone size in some rows; elsewhere it reads once, few, many or a size class.

J gene: TRBJ2-5
clone size: -
D gene: -
V gene: TRBV30
CDR3 DNA: TGTGCCTGGAGTCTCGGGGAGACCCAGTACTTC
CDR3 protein: CAWSLGETQYF

J gene: TRBJ1-5
clone size: -
D gene: TRBD1
V gene: TRBV28
CDR3 DNA: TGTGCCAGCAGTAATGGACAGGGGGATCAGCCCCAGCATTTT
CDR3 protein: CASSNGQGDQPQHF

J gene: TRBJ1-4
clone size: -
D gene: -
V gene: TRBV20-1
CDR3 DNA: TGCAGTGCCCGACAGGATGAAAAACTGTTTTTT
CDR3 protein: CSARQDEKLFF

J gene: TRBJ2-5
clone size: few
D gene: -
V gene: TRBV30
CDR3 DNA: TGTGCCCATTCATTAGGAGGGGAGACCCAGTACTTC
CDR3 protein: CAHSLGGETQYF

J gene: TRBJ2-3
clone size: few
D gene: TRBD2
V gene: TRBV30
CDR3 DNA: TGTGCCTGGGAGCGGGGACCCACAGATACGCAGTATTTT
CDR3 protein: CAWERGPTDTQYF

J gene: TRBJ1-5
clone size: -
D gene: -
V gene: TRBV7-9
CDR3 DNA: TGTGCCAGCAGCCTACGGGACAATCAGCCCCAGCATTTT
CDR3 protein: CASSLRDNQPQHF

J gene: TRBJ2-3
clone size: -
D gene: -
V gene: TRBV28
CDR3 DNA: TGTGCCAGCAGAGAGGGGGATACGCAGTATTTT
CDR3 protein: CASREGDTQYF

J gene: TRBJ2-7
clone size: -
D gene: TRBD1
V gene: TRBV5-1
CDR3 DNA: TGCGCCAGCGGGGGGACAGGGATCGAGCAGTACTTC
CDR3 protein: CASGGTGIEQYF

J gene: TRBJ1-2
clone size: -
D gene: -
V gene: TRBV28
CDR3 DNA: TGTGCCAGCACCAGGGACTCTGTCTCCTATGGCTACACCTTC
CDR3 protein: CASTRDSVSYGYTF

J gene: TRBJ2-5
clone size: -
D gene: -
V gene: TRBV25-1
CDR3 DNA: TGTGCCAGCAGTATAAGGGCGGGGGAGACCCAGTACTTC
CDR3 protein: CASSIRAGETQYF

J gene: TRBJ1-5
clone size: few
D gene: -
V gene: TRBV21-1
CDR3 DNA: TGTGCCAGCAGCAAAGGGATGATGAGCTCGGTCTATCAGCCCCAGCATTTT
CDR3 protein: CASSKGMMSSVYQPQHF

J gene: TRBJ1-4
clone size: -
D gene: TRBD1
V gene: TRBV29-1
CDR3 DNA: TGCAGCGTTGAAAGGGTTGGGCAGGGGGCCGAAAAACTGTTTTTT
CDR3 protein: CSVERVGQGAEKLFF

J gene: TRBJ2-5
clone size: -
D gene: -
V gene: TRBV25-1
CDR3 DNA: TGTGCCAGCAGGGACTACTCGTGGACCCAGTACTTC
CDR3 protein: CASRDYSWTQYF

J gene: TRBJ2-7
clone size: -
D gene: TRBD1
V gene: TRBV29-1
CDR3 DNA: TGCAGCGTTTCAGGACAGGGGGCCTACGAGCAGTACTTC
CDR3 protein: CSVSGQGAYEQYF

J gene: TRBJ2-2
clone size: few
D gene: -
V gene: TRBV9
CDR3 DNA: TGTGCCAGCAGCGTAGAAGGGCGGGGACTCACCGGGGAGCTGTTTTTT
CDR3 protein: CASSVEGRGLTGELFF

J gene: TRBJ2-2
clone size: few
D gene: -
V gene: TRBV4-1
CDR3 DNA: TGCGCCAGCAGCTCTTATCAGGCGGACACCGGGGAGCTGTTTTTT
CDR3 protein: CASSSYQADTGELFF

J gene: TRBJ2-7
clone size: -
D gene: -
V gene: TRBV4-1
CDR3 DNA: TGCGCCAGCAGCCAAGATGCCCAGGGGCTAACCTACGAGCAGTACTTC
CDR3 protein: CASSQDAQGLTYEQYF

J gene: TRBJ1-2
clone size: -
D gene: -
V gene: TRBV6-6
CDR3 DNA: TGTGCCAGCAGTTACTCGTCAGGGGCCTATGGCTACACCTTC
CDR3 protein: CASSYSSGAYGYTF

J gene: TRBJ1-1
clone size: few
D gene: TRBD1
V gene: TRBV5-1
CDR3 DNA: TGCGCCAGCAGCTTGGTCGGACAGGGCACTGAAGCTTTCTTT
CDR3 protein: CASSLVGQGTEAFF

J gene: TRBJ2-7
clone size: -
D gene: -
V gene: TRBV5-1
CDR3 DNA: TGCGCCAGCAAGGTCCAGGGCCTTTCCTACGAGCAGTACTTC
CDR3 protein: CASKVQGLSYEQYF

J gene: TRBJ1-2
clone size: few
D gene: TRBD1
V gene: TRBV6-4
CDR3 DNA: TGTGCCAGCAGTGCCGACAGGGGCTATGGCTACACCTTC
CDR3 protein: CASSADRGYGYTF

J gene: TRBJ2-7
clone size: few
D gene: -
V gene: TRBV25-1
CDR3 DNA: TGTGCCAGCAGTGCGGGCTACGAGCAGTACTTC
CDR3 protein: CASSAGYEQYF

J gene: TRBJ2-7
clone size: few
D gene: TRBD1
V gene: TRBV14
CDR3 DNA: TGTGCCAGCAACAGGGGGCTCCCCTACGAGCAGTACTTC
CDR3 protein: CASNRGLPYEQYF

J gene: TRBJ2-7
clone size: -
D gene: -
V gene: TRBV27
CDR3 DNA: TGTGCCAGCAGTTTGGGGACACCTATGGTGAACGAGCAGTACTTC
CDR3 protein: CASSLGTPMVNEQYF

J gene: TRBJ1-5
clone size: -
D gene: -
V gene: TRBV5-1
CDR3 DNA: TGCGCCAGCAGCTTGGGACCGTACAATCAGCCCCAGCATTTT
CDR3 protein: CASSLGPYNQPQHF

J gene: TRBJ1-6
clone size: few
D gene: -
V gene: TRBV6-5
CDR3 DNA: TGTGCCAGCAGAGGGGGACTGGATTCACCCCTCCACTTT
CDR3 protein: CASRGGLDSPLHF

J gene: TRBJ1-6
clone size: -
D gene: TRBD1
V gene: TRBV7-6
CDR3 DNA: TGTGCCAGCAGCCCAGGACAGGGAAATTCACCCCTCCACTTT
CDR3 protein: CASSPGQGNSPLHF

J gene: TRBJ2-7
clone size: -
D gene: -
V gene: TRBV6-6
CDR3 DNA: TGTGCCAGCAGTGAATACGAGCAGTACTTC
CDR3 protein: CASSEYEQYF

J gene: TRBJ1-5
clone size: few
D gene: TRBD1
V gene: TRBV19
CDR3 DNA: TGTGCCAGTAGTAAGGGGGCAGGTTCAAACAATCAGCCCCAGCATTTT
CDR3 protein: CASSKGAGSNNQPQHF

J gene: TRBJ2-3
clone size: few
D gene: -
V gene: TRBV18
CDR3 DNA: TGTGCCAGCTCCCCGATCACAGGGTCCACAGATACGCAGTATTTT
CDR3 protein: CASSPITGSTDTQYF

J gene: TRBJ2-7
clone size: -
D gene: -
V gene: TRBV4-1
CDR3 DNA: TGCGCCAGCAGCCGGGGACTCGGCGACGAGCAGTACTTC
CDR3 protein: CASSRGLGDEQYF

J gene: TRBJ2-5
clone size: -
D gene: TRBD1
V gene: TRBV18
CDR3 DNA: TGTGCCAGCTCACCGGGACAGATTCCCCAAGAGACCCAGTACTTC
CDR3 protein: CASSPGQIPQETQYF

J gene: TRBJ1-1
clone size: -
D gene: -
V gene: TRBV10-3
CDR3 DNA: TGTGCCATCAGGTTCGACGGGAACACTGAAGCTTTCTTT
CDR3 protein: CAIRFDGNTEAFF

J gene: TRBJ1-1
clone size: -
D gene: -
V gene: TRBV6-5
CDR3 DNA: TGTGCCAGCAGTTCCCAGGGCTTGGGGAACACTGAAGCTTTCTTT
CDR3 protein: CASSSQGLGNTEAFF

J gene: TRBJ2-7
clone size: -
D gene: -
V gene: TRBV7-9
CDR3 DNA: TGTGCCAGCAGCTTAGTAGCCTACGAGCAGTACTTC
CDR3 protein: CASSLVAYEQYF

J gene: TRBJ2-3
clone size: few
D gene: -
V gene: TRBV7-9
CDR3 DNA: TGTGCCAGCAGCCCCTCCCCCGGGGGCCCTTACACAGATACGCAGTATTTT
CDR3 protein: CASSPSPGGPYTDTQYF

J gene: TRBJ1-2
clone size: -
D gene: -
V gene: TRBV6-1
CDR3 DNA: TGTGCCAGCGTGGGAGGGATCTATGGCTACACCTTC
CDR3 protein: CASVGGIYGYTF

J gene: TRBJ2-3
clone size: -
D gene: -
V gene: TRBV2
CDR3 DNA: TGTGCCAGCATGCTGGGAGCCCTTAGTGCAGATACGCAGTATTTT
CDR3 protein: CASMLGALSADTQYF

J gene: TRBJ1-1
clone size: -
D gene: -
V gene: TRBV10-3
CDR3 DNA: TGTGCCATCACGAGTACGGGAAATACTGAAGCTTTCTTT
CDR3 protein: CAITSTGNTEAFF

J gene: TRBJ2-3
clone size: few
D gene: TRBD2
V gene: TRBV4-1
CDR3 DNA: TGCGCCAGCAGCGCCTACATAGCGGGGGGTACCACAGATACGCAGTATTTT
CDR3 protein: CASSAYIAGGTTDTQYF

J gene: TRBJ1-1
clone size: few
D gene: -
V gene: TRBV20-1
CDR3 DNA: TGCAGTGCTCGATCCGATGAAGCTTTCTTT
CDR3 protein: CSARSDEAFF